This T cell receptor beta chain derives from a study of post-analysis software for immune sequencing data. Study in general: The patients showed relapsing-remitting, secondary progressive and progressive-relapsing multiple sclerosis courses. Findings and caveats of the study: The authors found that F measure strongly co-clustered same-batch samples.

About this clonotype itself: Its antigen is as yet unknown.

Unique molecular identifiers were built into the TCR beta cDNA libraries. The yield from about 1 to 10 million T cells was some 500,000 cDNA molecules in total. TCRdb recomputed calls from the PCR reads with MiXCR, one row per CDR3 protein. The data show roughly 570,000 distinct CDR3 sequences, around 34% seen once. The sequenced material came from blood. This clonotype originated in a girl aged 2-17 years with multiple sclerosis.

This chain's CDR3 is CASSFTRSETQYF. CDR3 nucleotide sequence: TGTGCCAGCAGCTTTACCCGAAGCGAGACCCAGTACTTC. The chain recombines TRBV7-2 with TRBJ2-5, with D unresolved. The CDR3 is made up of 13 amino acids. V lost 3 bases and J lost 5, with 10 bases in between. Germline V lookup: CDR1 SGHTA, CDR2 FQGNSA.